This paragraph reports one T cell receptor beta chain. These data come from a study of OX40 agonist ivuxolimab in advanced cancers. Trimming shortened V by 4 bases and J by 6 bases, and 12 bases separated the two germline ends. Germline V gives CDR1 SGDLS, CDR2 YYNGEE. CDR3 size: 13 residues. Sequencing used immunoSEQ multiplex PCR; TCRdb keeps in-frame clones, though not all of them. The sample carries over 85,000 clones, roughly nine tenths recorded once. The material sequenced was CD4+ or CD8+ T cells sorted from blood, taken in a trial of the OX40 agonist ivuxolimab. This chain joins TRBV9 and TRBJ2-3; D not resolved. The clonotype originates from an adult with an advanced solid tumor such as melanoma, head and neck, liver or kidney cancer. The DNA of the CDR3 is TGTGCCAGCAGCCGGCGGCCTGCTGATACGCAGTATTTT. This sequence encodes CASSRRPADTQYF.